This T cell receptor beta chain comes out of a study of T-cell reconstitution after alpha-beta-depleted transplantation in children. Unique molecular identifiers were incorporated when the TCRbeta library was constructed. From the PCR reads, TCRdb called clonotypes with MiXCR, one entry per CDR3 protein. The data show approximately 500,000 distinct CDR3 sequences, with 27% seen just once and about 35% held by the top ten. The trim removed 4 bases at V and 2 bases at J, leaving 9 bases unmatched. This CDR3 region has 16 residues. Study-level findings and limits: Several hundred expanded graft clones reportedly were the source of alpha-beta T cells about two months after transplant.

Of note for this clonotype: Its antigen is undetermined.

The material was PBMCs, obtained before TCRalphabeta/CD19-depleted stem cell transplant. This chain joins TRBV12-3 or TRBV12-4 and TRBJ2-5; TRBD2 aligns across 8 bases. The receptor was derived from a boy under two years old with Wiskott-Aldrich syndrome, due to receive a stem cell transplant. CDR3: CASSSASGRGQETQYF. The CDR3 bases are TGTGCCAGCAGTTCCGCCAGCGGGAGAGGGCAAGAGACCCAGTACTTC.